This T cell receptor beta chain was documented in a study of technical replicates of blood from several donors. The assay was immunoSEQ multiplex PCR, and TCRdb's table has in-frame clones only and misses some. The sample consists of around 76,000 clones, over 95% of them appearing once. The V end lost 2 bases, the J end lost 4 bases, and 18 bases lay between the germline ends. The CDR3 spans 16 residues. The germline V gene has CDR1 MGHDK and CDR2 SYGVNS. The clonotype originates from a human donor in good health. The chain joins TRBV25-1 to TRBJ2-7, with unresolved D. The sample comprised T cells isolated from PBMCs. The CDR3 is CASSEEIKSGLYEQYF. The CDR3 nucleotides read TGTGCCAGCAGTGAAGAAATTAAGTCCGGTCTTTACGAGCAGTACTTC.